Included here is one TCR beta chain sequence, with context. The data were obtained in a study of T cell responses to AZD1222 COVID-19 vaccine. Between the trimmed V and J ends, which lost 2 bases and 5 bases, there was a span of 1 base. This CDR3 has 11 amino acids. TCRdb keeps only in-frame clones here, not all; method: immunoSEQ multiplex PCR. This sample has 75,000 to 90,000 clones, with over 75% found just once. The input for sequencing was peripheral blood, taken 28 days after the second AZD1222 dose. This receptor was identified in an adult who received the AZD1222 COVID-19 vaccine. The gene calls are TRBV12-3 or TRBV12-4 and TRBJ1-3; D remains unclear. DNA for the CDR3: TGTGCCAGCAGTTTACGAAACACCATATATTTT. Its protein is CASSLRNTIYF.